This entry is about one T cell receptor (beta chain). Its antigen is undetermined. The template was total RNA from unfractionated whole blood. Individual cDNA molecules each carried unique molecular identifiers attached by the library. As handled by the study authors: Samples contained a median of approximately 100,000 TCRs, with a range of roughly 23,224 to 700,000. A single record per CDR3 protein comes from TCRdb applying MiXCR to the reads. These V and J calls are TCRdb output, not the study's own analysis. The repertoire holds about 120,000 distinct CDR3 sequences, 6.5% to 10% seen once, with 1.3% to 1.5% in the top ten. This entry comes from a study of human T cells and chemical hapten exposure. At the level of the study: Mainly, slight library volume differences in the pool made TCR yields vary. General study results and limits: The study found that DPC sensitization did not change TCRs above 1 in 1000 frequency.

The CDR3 sequence is 15 residues long. Germline CDR1 is MNHEY and CDR2 is SVGEGT. V was trimmed by 8 bases and J by 4 bases, leaving 15 bases between them. The gene calls are TRBV6-2 or TRBV6-3 and TRBJ2-6, with D possibly TRBD2 on 5 matching bases. The TCR originated in a human donor in good health. Some clones in this sample may be carry-over from other donors' samples. Material for sequencing was whole blood. CDR3 residues: CASHLGRGGANVLTF. As DNA, the CDR3 is TGTGCCAGCCACCTGGGGAGAGGGGGGGCCAACGTCCTGACTTTC.